Shown below are 22 T cell receptor beta chains from a single sample sequenced in a study of T cell clones after liver transplantation. TCRdb's copy holds only in-frame clones and misses some; the assay was immunoSEQ multiplex PCR. The table includes around 110,000 clones, 90% detected once. The specimen was CD4+ T cells from blood, collected 12 months after liver transplant. Receptor source: a human patient who received a liver transplant. Some T cells may be graft donor cells.

The rearrangement joins TRBV9 to TRBJ1-1; a weak D match, TRBD1 (6 bases). The CDR3 consists of 15 residues. Germline loops: CDR1 SGDLS, CDR2 YYNGEE. The V end was cut by 4 bases, the J end by 0 bases, with 13 bases between. CDR3 coding DNA: TGTGCCAGCAGCCCTCCGAGGGGGATGAACACTGAAGCTTTCTTT. It is translated as CASSPPRGMNTEAFF.

The V and J genes are TRBV18 and TRBJ2-7; TRBD1 aligns across 7 bases. CDR1 and CDR2 (germline): KGHSH, LQKENI. The CDR3 extends over 14 amino acids. V lost 4 bases and J lost 0; bases outside the gene matches: 3. The CDR3, as DNA: TGTGCCAGCTCACACAGGGACAGCTCCTACGAGCAGTACTTC. This translates into CASSHRDSSYEQYF.

This chain links TRBV4-1 with TRBJ2-4, with no clear D. From germline, CDR1 is MGHRA and CDR2 YSYEKL. V dropped 1 base and J dropped 0 bases, with 7 bases sitting between them. This CDR3 has 15 amino acids. CDR3 residues: CASSQVGLAKNIQYF. DNA of the CDR3: TGCGCCAGCAGCCAAGTTGGGTTAGCCAAAAACATTCAGTACTTC.

CDR3 sequence reads: CASSPLRDRERYEQYF. In DNA, the CDR3 is TGTGCCAGCAGCCCCCTCCGGGACAGGGAGCGCTACGAGCAGTACTTC. The chain couples TRBV28 to TRBJ2-7, with 9 nucleotides matching TRBD1. The CDR3 has 16 amino acids. J gave up 3 bases and V 6 bases, and 12 bases lay outside the gene matches. In germline, CDR1 is MDHEN, CDR2 SYDVKM.

Concerning this clone: Other DNA sequences in this specimen translate into the identical CDR3. This chain connects TRBV18 to TRBJ2-1, with 11 bases identical to TRBD2. The CDR3 is 16 residues long. The germline gives CDR1 KGHSH, CDR2 LQKENI. Unmatched junction bases numbered 5, after V lost 0 bases and J lost 7 bases. CDR3 DNA: TGTGCCAGCTCACCACCCGGCCTAGCGGGAGGAAATGAGCAGTTCTTC. Amino acid sequence: CASSPPGLAGGNEQFF.

V usage is TRBV4-3 and J usage is TRBJ2-5; 8 nucleotides line up with TRBD2. The CDR3 totals 16 residues. Germline-derived CDR1 and CDR2 are LGHNA and YSLEER. V lost 1 base, J lost 5 bases, and 9 bases stayed unmatched. This CDR3 is CASSQAQAGGGETQYF. CDR3 nucleotides: TGCGCCAGCAGCCAAGCTCAGGCGGGGGGCGGTGAGACCCAGTACTTC.

CDR3 loop: CASSLSPEQPQHF. The CDR3 region has the DNA TGTGCCAGCAGCTTATCCCCCGAACAGCCCCAGCATTTT. V usage is TRBV11-2 and J usage is TRBJ1-5, with D unresolved. This CDR3 contains 13 residues. Germline V CDR1 and CDR2: SGHAT, FQNNGV. Trimming shortened V by 2 bases and J by 7 bases, and 9 bases separated the two germline ends.

The J gene is TRBJ2-1, the V gene TRBV7-3; tentative D call: TRBD2 (6 bases). Per germline, CDR1 SGHTA and CDR2 FQGTGA. CDR3 length equals 15 residues. V lost 2 bases to trimming and J lost 5 bases, with 13 bases between them. The CDR3 reads CASSLRTSRHNEQFF. In DNA form, the CDR3 reads TGTGCCAGCAGCTTACGTACTAGCAGACACAATGAGCAGTTCTTC.

V and J are TRBV11-3 and TRBJ2-1; a possible D gene is TRBD2 (6 bases). This CDR3 has 12 residues. The V and J ends lost 7 bases and 8 bases respectively, with 12 bases between them. CDR1 is SGHNT, CDR2 YENEEA, per germline. CDR3 sequence (DNA): TGTGCCAGCAATACGGGGGACGATGAGCAGTTCTTC. Its protein is CASNTGDDEQFF.

The chain recombines TRBV5-4 with TRBJ2-3; no firm D call. CDR1 and CDR2 (germline): SGHNT, YYREEE (reference sequence). The CDR3 is made up of 11 amino acids. V dropped 4 bases and J dropped 6 bases, with 6 bases sitting between them. The CDR3 DNA sequence: TGTGCCAGCAGCGTATCCGATACGCAGTATTTT. It translates to CASSVSDTQYF.

This chain connects TRBV7-2 to TRBJ1-1; TRBD1 matches at 9 bases. The CDR3 sequence is 14 residues long. The V gene's germline CDR1 is SGHTA and CDR2 FQGNSA. The V and J ends lost 5 bases and 0 bases, in that order; junction bases with no gene match: 1. CDR3 loop: CASSRQGVNTEAFF. The CDR3 region has the DNA TGTGCCAGCAGCCGACAGGGGGTGAACACTGAAGCTTTCTTT.

The V gene is TRBV5-6, the J gene TRBJ2-1; 10 bases match TRBD2. The trim removed 0 bases at V and 6 bases at J, leaving 6 bases unmatched. The CDR3 runs 16 residues. The germline CDR1 and CDR2 sequences are SGHDT and YYEEEE. Here the CDR3 DNA reads TGTGCCAGCAGCTTGGAACGGCTAGCGGGAGTCAATGAGCAGTTCTTC. Translating it yields CASSLERLAGVNEQFF.

This clone was observed once. V is TRBV12-5 and J is TRBJ2-1; D gene unclear. The V end was cut by 2 bases, the J end by 5 bases, with 10 bases between. CDR1 and CDR2 (germline): LGHNT, FRNRAP. The CDR3 totals 14 residues. DNA for the CDR3: TGTGCTAGTGGTTTGCCCCCATTGGACAATGAGCAGTTCTTC. It is translated as CASGLPPLDNEQFF.

The rearrangement uses TRBV6-1 and TRBJ2-3, with no clear D. CDR1 MNHNS and CDR2 SASEGT come from the germline V gene. V dropped 4 bases and J dropped 1 base, with 3 bases sitting between them. The CDR3 sequence is 12 residues long. The CDR3 DNA is TGTGCCAGCAGTGTCCGCACAGATACGCAGTATTTT. It specifies CASSVRTDTQYF.

The sample holds one count of this clone. This sequence joins TRBV21-1 and TRBJ2-7. TRBV21-1 is tagged as a pseudogene. CDR3 size: 12 residues. The CDR3 region has the DNA TGTGCCAGCAGGACGGGCAGCTACGAGCAGTACTTC. Its protein product is CASRTGSYEQYF.

V usage is TRBV15 and J usage is TRBJ2-3, with D perhaps matching TRBD2 (5 bases). V was shortened by 3 bases and J by 9 bases, with 25 bases between the two germline ends. CDR1 is LNHNV, CDR2 YYDKDF, per germline (reference sequence). The CDR3 loop spans 17 amino acids. The CDR3 here is CATSSDSGYALKWTQYF. The DNA of the CDR3 is TGTGCCACCAGCAGCGATTCGGGGTACGCTTTAAAGTGGACGCAGTATTTT.

This clone was seen a single time. The chain couples TRBV7-8 to TRBJ2-7; the match to TRBD1 covers 8 bases. With 5 bases clipped from V and 7 bases from J, the junction kept 16 bases outside the gene matches. The CDR3 is 16 amino acids. CDR1 SGHVS and CDR2 FQNEAQ come from the germline V gene. CDR3 sequence reads: CASSPRGLIGFWEQYF. In nucleotides, the CDR3 is TGTGCCAGCAGCCCCAGGGGGCTGATCGGATTTTGGGAGCAGTACTTC.

This sequence joins TRBV30 and TRBJ1-2, with 9 bases fitting TRBD1. This CDR3 is built from 15 residues. Germline CDR1 GTSNPN, CDR2 SVGIG (reference sequence). The V segment lost 7 bases and the J segment 1 base; nucleotides outside the gene matches: 10. As DNA, the CDR3 is TGTGCCTTAATGGGACAGGGCCTAAATAACTATGGCTACACCTTC. Its translation: CALMGQGLNNYGYTF.

This chain connects TRBV5-1 to TRBJ2-2; D is possibly TRBD2 (6 bases). The CDR3 is 16 residues long. V was trimmed by 0 bases and J by 7 bases, leaving 16 bases between them. Germline V lookup: CDR1 SGHRS, CDR2 YFSETQ. In nucleotides, the CDR3 is TGCGCCAGCAGCTTGGCTCGGGACTCCCGCGGCGGGGAGCTGTTTTTT. Its translation: CASSLARDSRGGELFF.

The chain recombines TRBV2 with TRBJ2-3, with a possible D match to TRBD2 (5 bases). Trimming left V 4 bases short and J 6 bases short, with 14 bases between. This CDR3 spans 14 amino acids. From germline, CDR1 is SNHLY and CDR2 FYNNEI. The CDR3 loop reads CASSAIEGLDTQYF. As DNA, the CDR3 is TGTGCCAGCAGTGCAATTGAGGGTTTGGATACGCAGTATTTT.

This chain uses TRBV4-1 with TRBJ2-3; a possible D gene is TRBD2 (6 bases). The V end lost 1 base, the J end lost 6 bases, and 11 bases lay between the germline ends. The CDR3 length is 14 residues. In germline, CDR1 is MGHRA, CDR2 YSYEKL. CDR3 DNA sequence: TGCGCCAGCAGCCAAGGGGGGGTGGCGGATACGCAGTATTTT. Its translation is CASSQGGVADTQYF.

V usage is TRBV28 and J usage is TRBJ1-5; TRBD1 aligns across 8 bases. The germline gives CDR1 MDHEN, CDR2 SYDVKM. J lost 5 bases, V lost 4 bases, and 7 bases had no gene match. There are 15 residues in the CDR3. As DNA, the CDR3 is TGTGCCAGCAGTTCTCCAACAGGGGGGGATCAGCCCCAGCATTTT. It yields the protein CASSSPTGGDQPQHF.